This entry lists 7 T cell receptor beta chains sequenced from one sample in a study of OX40 agonist ivuxolimab in advanced cancers. Clones were read by immunoSEQ multiplex PCR, and TCRdb kept only the in-frame ones, dropping some. Found here are 70,000 to 75,000 clones, about 86% of them singletons; the top ten hold roughly 0.99%. The material was CD4+ or CD8+ T cells sorted from blood, obtained in a trial of the OX40 agonist ivuxolimab. The receptors were gathered from an adult with an advanced solid tumor such as melanoma, head and neck, liver or kidney cancer.

The chain is built from TRBV7-2 and TRBJ2-1; 8 nucleotides agree with TRBD2. J was trimmed by 7 bases and V by 4 bases; bases with no gene match: 9. The V gene's germline CDR1 is SGHTA and CDR2 FQGNSA. The CDR3 consists of 15 residues. The CDR3 region has the DNA TGTGCCAGCAGCTCCCTTCGGGGGGGTTGGAATGAGCAGTTCTTC. Protein sequence: CASSSLRGGWNEQFF.

In this sample, this clone turned up a few times. The chain links TRBV6-1 to TRBJ2-7; D is possibly TRBD2 (6 bases). Germline values: CDR1 MNHNS, CDR2 SASEGT. There are 13 residues in the CDR3. The ends were cut back, 8 bases at V and 4 bases at J, with 15 bases in the middle. CDR3 sequence: CASGGGINYEQYF. The CDR3 region has the DNA TGTGCCAGCGGCGGAGGGATTAATTACGAGCAGTACTTC.

V is TRBV29-1 and J is TRBJ1-5, with D maybe TRBD1 (5 bases). The germline V and J ends were trimmed by 6 bases and 1 base, with 13 bases remaining between them. The CDR3 has 14 residues. From germline, CDR1 is SQVTM and CDR2 ANQGSEA. The CDR3 DNA sequence: TGCAGCGTGAACCGGGACGCAAGCAATCAGCCCCAGCATTTT. This codes for CSVNRDASNQPQHF.

The chain joins TRBV5-1 to TRBJ2-5; 9 nucleotides match TRBD1. The DNA end is a closer match to TRBJ2-7, so the J assignment may be wrong. Germline V gene data show CDR1 as SGHRS and CDR2 as YFSETQ. The length of the CDR3 is 14 residues. This CDR3 reads CASSPGTGFNEQYF. DNA for the CDR3: TGCGCCAGCAGCCCCGGGACAGGGTTTAACGAGCAGTACTTC.

The gene calls are TRBV27 and TRBJ2-3, with 9 bases matching TRBD1. The CDR3 consists of 14 residues. Germline lookup yields CDR1 MNHEY and CDR2 SMNVEV (reference sequence). With V trimmed by 5 bases and J by 4 bases, 4 bases remained unmatched. CDR3 region: CASSHRGQADTQYF. The CDR3 coding sequence is TGTGCCAGCAGTCACAGGGGGCAAGCAGATACGCAGTATTTT.

The chain employs TRBV29-1 and TRBJ1-3, with 9 nucleotides matching TRBD1. Trimming removed 7 bases from V and 0 bases from J; junction bases left unmatched: 13. The length of the CDR3 is 17 residues. Germline CDR1 is SQVTM and CDR2 is ANQGSEA. The CDR3 DNA reads as TGCAGCGCTATTACCGGGACAGGGCTGAGCTCTGGAAACACCATATATTTT. Its translation is CSAITGTGLSSGNTIYF.

The chain combines TRBV6-5 with TRBJ1-1; the D is unclear. Trimming stripped 3 bases from V and 0 bases from J, with 11 bases between. CDR1 is MNHEY and CDR2 is SVGAGI in the germline V gene. This CDR3 comprises 15 residues. The CDR3 reads CASSYNTRLNTEAFF. CDR3 in DNA: TGTGCCAGCAGTTATAACACCCGGTTGAACACTGAAGCTTTCTTT.